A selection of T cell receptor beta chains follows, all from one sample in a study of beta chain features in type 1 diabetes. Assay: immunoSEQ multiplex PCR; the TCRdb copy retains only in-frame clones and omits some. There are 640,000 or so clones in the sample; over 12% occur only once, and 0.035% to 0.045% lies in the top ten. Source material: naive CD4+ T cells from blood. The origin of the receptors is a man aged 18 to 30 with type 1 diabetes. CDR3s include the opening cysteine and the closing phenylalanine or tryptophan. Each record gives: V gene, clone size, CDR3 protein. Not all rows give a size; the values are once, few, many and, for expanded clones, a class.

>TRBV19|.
CATSQSGGGRQPQHF
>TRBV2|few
CASSEQGRSGNTIYF
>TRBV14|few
CASSQGLAYEQYF
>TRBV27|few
CASSRTGQPYEQYF
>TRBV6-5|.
CASSRGTVNTGELFF
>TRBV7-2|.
CATLAETGTGELFF
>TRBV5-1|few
CASSLSATYEQYF
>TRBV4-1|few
CASSPDRRSGNTIYF
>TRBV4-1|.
CASSQGLAGAGTQYF
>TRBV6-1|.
CASSDSRLAGGPDKNIQYF
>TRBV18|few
CASSPQGENTEAFF
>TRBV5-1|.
CASSLAVREGLNTEAFF
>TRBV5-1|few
CASSLSRETQYF
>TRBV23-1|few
CASSQPSYKVAKNIQYF
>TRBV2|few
CASMGVLAQYF
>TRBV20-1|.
CSAPTAYEQYF
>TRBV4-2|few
CASSQRVTDSYEQYF
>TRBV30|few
CAWVGVPDSGNTIYF
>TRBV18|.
CASSPIEGPQNTEAFF
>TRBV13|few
CASSFRTGSGYTF
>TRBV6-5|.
CASSYSHVAGGEKLFF
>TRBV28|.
CASSPGTNWAYEQYF
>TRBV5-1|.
CASSSEVGANVLTF
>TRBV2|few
CASSLGTEAFF
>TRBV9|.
CASSPRAVASTDTQYF
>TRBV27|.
CASSGRGGREKLFF
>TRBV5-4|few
CASSTDSSYEQYF
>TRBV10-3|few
CAISDPSGITDTQYF
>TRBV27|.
CASRNIQGWTEAFF
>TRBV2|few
CASRAGAYEQYF
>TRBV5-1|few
CASSLQTEYNSPLHF
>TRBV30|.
CAWSGVSHTYEQYF
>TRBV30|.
CAWSSGTSGSWYF
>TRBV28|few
CASSFLLGNTEAFF
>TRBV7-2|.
CASSLGFSGPGAGELFF
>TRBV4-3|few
CASSRELAETGELFF
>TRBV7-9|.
CASSLVRERHNEQFF
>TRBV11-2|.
CASSLLVFGNNEQFF
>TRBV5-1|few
CASSFGVVETQYF
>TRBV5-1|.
CASSLGTSGGGVEQFF
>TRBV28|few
CASQNLGGESYEQYF
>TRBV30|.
CAWSLDVNGYTF